This T cell receptor (beta chain) emerged from a study of OX40 agonist ivuxolimab in advanced cancers. Germline-derived CDR1 and CDR2 are SQVTM and ANQGSEA. The CDR3 totals 16 residues. Trimming stripped 7 bases from V and 2 bases from J, with 21 bases between. Profiling relied on immunoSEQ multiplex PCR, and the TCRdb table lists in-frame clones only, not all of them. The table has approximately 20,000 clones, 85% to 90% seen once. This material consisted of CD4+ or CD8+ T cells sorted from blood, taken in a trial of the OX40 agonist ivuxolimab. The chain carries TRBV29-1 and TRBJ2-1; weak D call: TRBD2 (6 bases). The TCR originated in an adult with an advanced solid tumor such as melanoma, head and neck, liver or kidney cancer. CDR3 residues: CSAEGRVGRTYNEQFF. The CDR3 nucleotides are TGCAGCGCCGAGGGTAGGGTCGGGAGAACCTACAATGAGCAGTTCTTC.